These 20 T cell receptor beta chains came from one sample sequenced in a study of blood T cell repertoires in COVID-19. Produced via immunoSEQ multiplex PCR; TCRdb's table is partial and in-frame only. The sample has 56,000 or so clones; 85% are singletons. The sequenced sample was peripheral blood. Receptors were obtained from a human donor in a cohort sampled during active COVID-19.

This clone was seen only once. The chain employs TRBV5-1 and TRBJ2-1; TRBD2 matches at 10 bases. V gave up 1 base and J gave up 4 bases; unmatched junction bases: 2. There are 15 residues in the CDR3. Germline CDR1 reads SGHRS; CDR2 reads YFSETQ. CDR3 DNA: TGCGCCAGCAGCTTGTCACTAGCGGGATACAATGAGCAGTTCTTC. Translation: CASSLSLAGYNEQFF.

J is TRBJ2-5 and V is TRBV4-1; 9 bases are a match to TRBD2. CDR3 length equals 15 residues. The germline V gene encodes CDR1 MGHRA and CDR2 YSYEKL. V was clipped by 4 bases and J by 5 bases; unmatched bases: 8. CDR3 bases: TGCGCCAGCAGCCGCCAGACTAGCGGTGTCGAGACCCAGTACTTC. It translates to CASSRQTSGVETQYF.

This clone was seen only once. The V and J genes are TRBV15 and TRBJ2-4; 11 nucleotides align to TRBD2. The junction had 10 bases not matched to a gene; V was cut back by 6 bases and J by 0 bases. CDR1 is LNHNV and CDR2 is YYDKDF in the germline V gene (reference sequence). The CDR3 covers 18 residues. The CDR3 spells CATRKGLAEHLAKNIQYF. CDR3 DNA: TGTGCCACCAGAAAGGGACTAGCGGAGCACCTAGCCAAAAACATTCAGTACTTC.

The genes are TRBV23-1 and TRBJ1-3; D remains ambiguous. TRBV23-1 has ORF status, its function being uncertain. The CDR3 extends over 14 amino acids. V lost 6 bases and J lost 0, with 9 bases in between. CDR3 DNA sequence: TGCGCCAGCAGGACGGAGAGCTCTGGAAACACCATATATTTT. Protein sequence: CASRTESSGNTIYF.

In its sample, this clone was seen a few times. The rearrangement joins TRBV19 to TRBJ2-1; the D gene is possibly TRBD2 (6 bases). The CDR3 runs 14 residues. Trimming removed 6 bases from V and 10 bases from J, with 19 bases in between. From germline, CDR1 is LNHDA and CDR2 SQIVND (reference sequence). DNA for the CDR3: TGTGCCAGTAGCATTATGGGTTGGGCGGGAGAGCAGTTCTTC. Residues: CASSIMGWAGEQFF.

The chain carries TRBV5-8 and TRBJ2-5, with D tentatively TRBD1 (6 bases). CDR3 size: 14 residues. The germline CDR1 and CDR2 sequences are SGHTS and YDEGEE. V lost 6 bases and J 2 bases, leaving 14 bases between the germline ends. The CDR3 is CASNLEQGQETQYF. The DNA of the CDR3 is TGTGCCAGCAACCTTGAGCAGGGGCAAGAGACCCAGTACTTC.

J is TRBJ1-1 and V is TRBV9; 10 bases map to TRBD1. Germline trimming cut 2 bases from V and 5 bases from J; bases unmatched to any gene: 9. The germline gives CDR1 SGDLS, CDR2 YYNGEE. The CDR3 extends over 16 amino acids. This CDR3 is CASSVDQGTGVTEAFF. For the CDR3, the DNA is TGTGCCAGCAGCGTCGACCAAGGGACAGGGGTGACTGAAGCTTTCTTT.

CDR3 region: CASSFPTQETQYF. CDR3 DNA sequence: TGTGCCAGTAGTTTCCCTACGCAAGAGACCCAGTACTTC. The rearrangement uses TRBV19 and TRBJ2-5; no reliable D call. This CDR3 region has 13 residues. Germline CDR1 and CDR2: LNHDA and SQIVND (reference sequence). Trimming shortened V by 5 bases and J by 2 bases, and 9 bases separated the two germline ends.

The CDR3 sequence: CASRAGWTGELFF. CDR3 bases: TGTGCCAGCAGGGCAGGATGGACCGGGGAGCTGTTTTTT. This rearrangement joins TRBV25-1 to TRBJ2-2; D unresolved. V was clipped by 6 bases and J by 5 bases, with 10 bases between them. Germline V gene data show CDR1 as MGHDK and CDR2 as SYGVNS. The CDR3 extends over 13 amino acids. The full variable domain, rest sourced from reference TRBV25-1 and TRBJ2-2, is EADIYQTPRYLVIGTGKKITLECSQTMGHDKMYWYQQDPGMELHLIHYSYGVNSTEKGDLSSESTVSRIRTEHFPLTLESARPSHTSQYLCASRAGWTGELFFGEGSRLTVL.

V gene TRBV15 combines with J gene TRBJ2-7; D remains unclear. The V gene's germline CDR1 is LNHNV and CDR2 YYDKDF (reference sequence). The CDR3 totals 13 residues. V was cut by 0 bases and J by 2 bases, with 5 bases left in between. This chain's CDR3 is CATSRDTTYEQYF. As DNA, the CDR3 is TGTGCCACCAGCAGAGATACAACCTACGAGCAGTACTTC.

V and J are TRBV28 and TRBJ2-4; 7 nucleotides align to TRBD2. CDR1 MDHEN and CDR2 SYDVKM come from the germline V gene. Trimming cost V 0 bases and J 3 bases; bases outside gene matches: 5. This CDR3 contains 16 residues. DNA for the CDR3: TGTGCCAGCAGTTTATGGGGGGGGGAAGGCAAAAACATTCAGTACTTC. Encoded protein: CASSLWGGEGKNIQYF.

The V gene is TRBV29-1, the J gene TRBJ1-1, with D possibly matching TRBD1 (6 bases). The CDR3 extends over 13 amino acids. V lost 6 bases to trimming and J lost 0 bases, with 11 bases between them. Germline V CDR1 and CDR2: SQVTM, ANQGSEA. In DNA form, the CDR3 reads TGCAGCGTCCACAGGGACATGAACACTGAAGCTTTCTTT. Protein sequence: CSVHRDMNTEAFF.

The V gene is TRBV5-3, the J gene TRBJ2-7; no definite D call. TRBV5-3 is classed as an ORF, of uncertain function. CDR3 size: 10 residues. Trimming took off 5 bases at V and 7 bases at J, with 7 bases between the two ends. CDR3 in DNA: TGTGCCAGAAGGACTTGGGAGCAGTACTTC. Protein sequence: CARRTWEQYF.

This sequence joins TRBV7-9 and TRBJ2-5; unclear D gene. The CDR3 length is 13 residues. The ends were cut back, 6 bases at V and 5 bases at J, with 13 bases in the middle. CDR1 and CDR2 from the germline V gene are SEHNR and FQNEAQ (reference sequence). CDR3 bases: TGTGCCAGCAGTTTTCAGGCTCAGGAGACCCAGTACTTC. Protein product: CASSFQAQETQYF.

The V and J genes are TRBV28 and TRBJ2-1; D is perhaps TRBD2 (5 bases). This CDR3 comprises 13 residues. Germline V lookup: CDR1 MDHEN, CDR2 SYDVKM. The V end was cut by 6 bases, the J end by 7 bases, with 13 bases between. The DNA of the CDR3 is TGTGCCAGCAGCTCCGGACTGATGAATGAGCAGTTCTTC. Its protein product is CASSSGLMNEQFF.

The rearrangement uses TRBV5-1 and TRBJ2-5; tentative D call: TRBD2 (6 bases). Trimming cost V 3 bases and J 5 bases, with 17 bases left between them. This CDR3 has 15 residues. The V gene's germline CDR1 is SGHRS and CDR2 YFSETQ. The CDR3: CASSSGSWERETQYF. The CDR3 DNA reads TGCGCCAGCAGCTCCGGGAGCTGGGAGAGGGAGACCCAGTACTTC.

The chain joins TRBV7-2 to TRBJ1-1; D may be TRBD1 (5 bases). CDR3 length: 13 residues. The V gene lost 5 bases and the J gene lost 4 bases, with 11 bases spanning the gap. Per the germline V gene, CDR1 is SGHTA and CDR2 is FQGNSA. The CDR3 protein is CASSEGQGTEAFF. The CDR3 region has the DNA TGTGCCAGCAGCGAAGGCCAGGGCACTGAAGCTTTCTTT. Combining the CDR3 with reference TRBV7-2 and TRBJ1-1 gives the whole variable domain GAGVSQSPSNKVTEKGKDVELRCDPISGHTALYWYRQSLGQGLEFLIYFQGNSAPDKSGLPSDRFSAERTGGSVSTLTIQRTQQEDSAVYLCASSEGQGTEAFFGQGTRLTVV.

This chain connects TRBV30 to TRBJ1-1; 10 nucleotides agree with TRBD1. This CDR3 contains 15 residues. Germline lookup yields CDR1 GTSNPN and CDR2 SVGIG (reference sequence). Losses at the gene ends were 2 bases for V and 5 bases for J; bases not matched to a gene: 8. The CDR3 nucleotides read TGTGCCTGGAGTAGGGGCCGGACAGGGGGGACTGAAGCTTTCTTT. It translates to CAWSRGRTGGTEAFF.

CDR3 bases: TGTGCCAGCAGGAGAGGTAGCGGGAGGGCGGATGAGCAGTACTTC. Its protein is CASRRGSGRADEQYF. This chain joins TRBV2 and TRBJ2-7; TRBD2 agrees at 11 bases. Germline CDR1 is SNHLY and CDR2 is FYNNEI. The CDR3 covers 15 residues. V lost 6 bases and J lost 7; bases outside the gene matches: 11.

This rearrangement joins TRBV7-2 to TRBJ2-7; no reliable D call. From germline, CDR1 is SGHTA and CDR2 FQGNSA. This CDR3 has 11 amino acids. The V end lost 1 base, the J end lost 5 bases, and 3 bases lay between the germline ends. CDR3 loop: CASSLDNEQYF. The CDR3 DNA is TGTGCCAGCAGCTTAGATAACGAGCAGTACTTC. The full variable domain, its missing parts supplied by reference TRBV7-2 and TRBJ2-7, is GAGVSQSPSNKVTEKGKDVELRCDPISGHTALYWYRQSLGQGLEFLIYFQGNSAPDKSGLPSDRFSAERTGGSVSTLTIQRTQQEDSAVYLCASSLDNEQYFGPGTRLTVT.